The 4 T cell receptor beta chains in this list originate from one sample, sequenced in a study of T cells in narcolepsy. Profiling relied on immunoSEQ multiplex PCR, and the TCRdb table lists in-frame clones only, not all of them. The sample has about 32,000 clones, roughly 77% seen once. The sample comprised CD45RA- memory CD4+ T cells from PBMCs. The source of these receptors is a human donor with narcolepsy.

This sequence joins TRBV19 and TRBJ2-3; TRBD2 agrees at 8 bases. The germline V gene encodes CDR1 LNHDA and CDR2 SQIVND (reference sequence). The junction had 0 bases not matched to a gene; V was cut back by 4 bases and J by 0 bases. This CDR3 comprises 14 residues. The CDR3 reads CASSTSGSTDTQYF. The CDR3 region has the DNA TGTGCCAGTAGTACTAGCGGGAGCACAGATACGCAGTATTTT.

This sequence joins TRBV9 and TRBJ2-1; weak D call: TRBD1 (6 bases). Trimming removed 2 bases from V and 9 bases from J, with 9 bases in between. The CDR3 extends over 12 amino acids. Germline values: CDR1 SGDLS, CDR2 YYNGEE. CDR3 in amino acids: CASSVQGGEQFF. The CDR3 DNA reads TGTGCCAGCAGCGTCCAAGGGGGTGAGCAGTTCTTC.

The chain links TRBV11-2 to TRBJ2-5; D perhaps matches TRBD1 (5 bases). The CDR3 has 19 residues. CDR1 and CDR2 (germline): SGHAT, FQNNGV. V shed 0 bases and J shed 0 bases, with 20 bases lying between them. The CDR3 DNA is TGTGCCAGCAGCTTAGAACCACCAGGCCGACAGCTATACCAAGAGACCCAGTACTTC. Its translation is CASSLEPPGRQLYQETQYF.

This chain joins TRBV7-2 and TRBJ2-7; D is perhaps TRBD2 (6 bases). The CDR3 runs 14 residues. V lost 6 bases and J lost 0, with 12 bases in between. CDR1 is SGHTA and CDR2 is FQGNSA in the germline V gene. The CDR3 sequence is CASSPRGSSYEQYF. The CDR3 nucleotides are TGTGCCAGCAGTCCCCGGGGGTCCTCCTACGAGCAGTACTTC. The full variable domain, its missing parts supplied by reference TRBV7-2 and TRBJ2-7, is GAGVSQSPSNKVTEKGKDVELRCDPISGHTALYWYRQSLGQGLEFLIYFQGNSAPDKSGLPSDRFSAERTGGSVSTLTIQRTQQEDSAVYLCASSPRGSSYEQYFGPGTRLTVT.